These T cell receptor beta chains were read from a single sample in a study of blood T cells in healthy people across ages. From the 5' RACE reads, TCRdb called clonotypes with MiXCR, one entry per CDR3 protein. Of fewer than 900,000 distinct CDR3 sequences listed, approximately 43% are singletons. The sample was blood. The receptors derive from a woman aged 55 to 70 in good health. Both conserved end residues are part of each CDR3. A D gene is named only where the DNA matches it firmly. Size is stated for part of the rows, as once, few or many counts, or as a class when the clone is expanded.

.	TRBV4-3	TRBJ1-5	.	TGCGCCAGCAGCCACACCCTGGTAGGTCAGCCCCAGCATTTT	CASSHTLVGQPQHF
.	TRBV4-2	TRBJ1-1	.	TGTGCCAGCAGCCAAGATAGTCCAGGGGCCACTGAAGCTTTCTTT	CASSQDSPGATEAFF
.	TRBV20-1	TRBJ2-3	many	TGCAGTGCTAGAGATTCCGCTCAGGGGGATACGCAGTATTTT	CSARDSAQGDTQYF
TRBD2	TRBV5-1	TRBJ2-3	.	TGCGCCAGCAGCGGTAGCGGGGGGGCAAGTGATACGCAGTATTTT	CASSGSGGASDTQYF
.	TRBV14	TRBJ1-4	.	TGTGCCAGCAGCCCCGGAGGACAGCCAACTAATGAAAAACTGTTTTTT	CASSPGGQPTNEKLFF
TRBD1	TRBV7-9	TRBJ2-7	.	TGTGCCAGCAGCTTAGAAGCAGGGGGCGGCCACGAGCAGTACTTC	CASSLEAGGGHEQYF
TRBD2	TRBV2	TRBJ2-3	.	TGTGCCAGCAGTAGACTAGCGGGGGCCGAAGATACGCAGTATTTT	CASSRLAGAEDTQYF
.	TRBV1	TRBJ2-7	few	TGCACCAGCAGCCCTCCTAGCGGGAGGTCTTACGAGCAGTACTTC	CTSSPPSGRSYEQYF
.	TRBV4-1	TRBJ2-5	.	TGCGCCAGCAGCCAAGGCGGGGTGGGGACCCAGTACTTC	CASSQGGVGTQYF
TRBD1	TRBV5-1	TRBJ1-1	.	TGCGCCAGCAGCACAGGGGGTACGGGGAACACTGAAGCTTTCTTT	CASSTGGTGNTEAFF
.	TRBV25-1	TRBJ2-7	many	TGTGCCAGCAGTGAGTATCTATACGAGCAGTACTTC	CASSEYLYEQYF
TRBD1	TRBV12-3/TRBV12-4	TRBJ2-3	.	TGTGCCAGCAGTCCTCCGGACAGGGCCACTAGCACAGATACGCAGTATTTT	CASSPPDRATSTDTQYF
TRBD2	TRBV7-8	TRBJ2-7	.	TGTGCCAGCAGGACCGGGACTAGCGGCTTGGAGCAGTACTTC	CASRTGTSGLEQYF
.	TRBV9	TRBJ2-7	few	TGTGCCAGCAGCGTAGAGGGCACTACCTACGAGCAGTACTTC	CASSVEGTTYEQYF
.	TRBV6-2/TRBV6-3	TRBJ2-5	few	TGTGCCAGCACCAGAGAGTACAATCGTGAGCAGTACTTC	CASTREYNREQYF
TRBD1	TRBV6-1	TRBJ2-1	many	TGTGCCAGCACCCCGGGACAGGGCTACAATGAGCAGTTCTTC	CASTPGQGYNEQFF
TRBD2	TRBV20-1	TRBJ2-7	few	TGCAGTGCTAGAGATAGGCTAGCGGGAAACTCCTACGAGCAGTACTTC	CSARDRLAGNSYEQYF
.	TRBV3-1	TRBJ2-5	.	TGTGCCAGCAGCCAAGATGCGGGACACTCTCAAGAGACCCAGTACTTC	CASSQDAGHSQETQYF
TRBD2	TRBV6-2/TRBV6-3	TRBJ2-5	many	TGTGCCAGCAGTACTAGCGGGGGCCTCCAAGAGACCCAGTACTTC	CASSTSGGLQETQYF
.	TRBV29-1	TRBJ2-5	.	TGCAGCGTTGCGGTAAAAGAGACCCAGTACTTC	CSVAVKETQYF
.	TRBV4-3	TRBJ1-6	.	TGCGCCAGCAGCCAAGAACGAGGGAAGGGGAATTCACCCCTCCACTTT	CASSQERGKGNSPLHF
.	TRBV5-1	TRBJ2-3	few	TGCGCCAGCAGCACCCAGGGACGAAGAGTAACAGATACGCAGTATTTT	CASSTQGRRVTDTQYF
.	TRBV7-2	TRBJ2-1	many	TGTGCCAGCAGTTCCGGGGGAGATCTCTACAATGAGCAGTTCTTC	CASSSGGDLYNEQFF
.	TRBV15	TRBJ2-2	.	TGTGCCACCAGCAGAGATTTACCCGCCGGGGAGCTGTTTTTT	CATSRDLPAGELFF